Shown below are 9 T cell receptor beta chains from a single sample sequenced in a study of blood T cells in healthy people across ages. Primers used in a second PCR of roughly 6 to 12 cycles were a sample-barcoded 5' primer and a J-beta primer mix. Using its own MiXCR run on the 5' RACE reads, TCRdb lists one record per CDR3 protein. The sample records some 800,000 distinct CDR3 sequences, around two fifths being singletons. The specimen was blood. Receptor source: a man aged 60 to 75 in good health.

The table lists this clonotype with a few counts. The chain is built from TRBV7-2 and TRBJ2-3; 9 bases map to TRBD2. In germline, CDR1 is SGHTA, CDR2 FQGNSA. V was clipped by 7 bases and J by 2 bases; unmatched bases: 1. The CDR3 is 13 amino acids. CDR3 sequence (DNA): TGTGCCAGCAAGCGGGGGGCCACAGATACGCAGTATTTT. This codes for CASKRGATDTQYF.

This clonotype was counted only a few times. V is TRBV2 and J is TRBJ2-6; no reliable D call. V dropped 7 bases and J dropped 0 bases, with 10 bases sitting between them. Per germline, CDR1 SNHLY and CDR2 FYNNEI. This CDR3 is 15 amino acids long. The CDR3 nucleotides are TGTGCCAGCAACCCAGCGTTCTCTGGGGCCAACGTCCTGACTTTC. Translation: CASNPAFSGANVLTF.

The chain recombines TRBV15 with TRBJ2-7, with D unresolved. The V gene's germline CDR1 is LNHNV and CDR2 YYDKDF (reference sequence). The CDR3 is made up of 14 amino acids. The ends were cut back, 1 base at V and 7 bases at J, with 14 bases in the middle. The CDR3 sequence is CATSRGLLTDEQYF. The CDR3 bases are TGTGCCACCAGCAGAGGACTTTTAACCGATGAGCAGTACTTC.

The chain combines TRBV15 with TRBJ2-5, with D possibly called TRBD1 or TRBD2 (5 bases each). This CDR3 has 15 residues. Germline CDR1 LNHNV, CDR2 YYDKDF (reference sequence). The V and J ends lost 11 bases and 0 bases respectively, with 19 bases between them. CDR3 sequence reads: CAALGTGKYQETQYF. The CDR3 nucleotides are TGTGCCGCCCTAGGGACGGGCAAGTACCAAGAGACCCAGTACTTC.

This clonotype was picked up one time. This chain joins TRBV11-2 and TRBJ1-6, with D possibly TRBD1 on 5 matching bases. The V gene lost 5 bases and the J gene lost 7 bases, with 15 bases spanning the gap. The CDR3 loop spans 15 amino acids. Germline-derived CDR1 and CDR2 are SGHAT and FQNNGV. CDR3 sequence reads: CASSAKQAWNSPLHF. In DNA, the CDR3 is TGTGCCAGCAGCGCAAAACAGGCTTGGAATTCACCCCTCCACTTT.

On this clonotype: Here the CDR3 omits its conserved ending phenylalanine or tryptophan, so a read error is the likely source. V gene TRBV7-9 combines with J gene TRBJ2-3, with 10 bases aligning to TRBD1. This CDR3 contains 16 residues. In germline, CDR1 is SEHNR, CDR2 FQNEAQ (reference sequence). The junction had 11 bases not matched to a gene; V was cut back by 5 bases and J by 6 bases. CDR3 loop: CASSPDPGQGKDTQYY. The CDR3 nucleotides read TGTGCCAGCAGCCCCGACCCGGGACAGGGGAAGGATACGCAGTATTAT.

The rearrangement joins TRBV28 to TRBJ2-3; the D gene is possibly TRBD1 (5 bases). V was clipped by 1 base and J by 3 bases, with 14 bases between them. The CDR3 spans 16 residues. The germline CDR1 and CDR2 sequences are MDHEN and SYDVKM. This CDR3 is CASSLYSGRFTDTQYF. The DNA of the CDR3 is TGTGCCAGCAGTTTATACTCAGGGCGTTTTACAGATACGCAGTATTTT.

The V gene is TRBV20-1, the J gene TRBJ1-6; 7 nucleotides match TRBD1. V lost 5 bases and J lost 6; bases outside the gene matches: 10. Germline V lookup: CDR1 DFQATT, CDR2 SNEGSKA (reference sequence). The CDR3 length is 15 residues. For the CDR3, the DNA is TGCAGTGCTTATTTCAGGGGGAGAGGTAATTCACCCCTCCACTTT. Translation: CSAYFRGRGNSPLHF.

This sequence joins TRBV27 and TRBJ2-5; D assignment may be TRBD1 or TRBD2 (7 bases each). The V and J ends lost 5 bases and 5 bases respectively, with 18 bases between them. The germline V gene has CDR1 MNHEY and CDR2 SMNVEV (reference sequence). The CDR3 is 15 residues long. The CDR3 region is CASSNYDREGETQYF. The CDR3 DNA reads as TGTGCCAGCAGTAACTATGACAGGGAGGGGGAGACCCAGTACTTC.